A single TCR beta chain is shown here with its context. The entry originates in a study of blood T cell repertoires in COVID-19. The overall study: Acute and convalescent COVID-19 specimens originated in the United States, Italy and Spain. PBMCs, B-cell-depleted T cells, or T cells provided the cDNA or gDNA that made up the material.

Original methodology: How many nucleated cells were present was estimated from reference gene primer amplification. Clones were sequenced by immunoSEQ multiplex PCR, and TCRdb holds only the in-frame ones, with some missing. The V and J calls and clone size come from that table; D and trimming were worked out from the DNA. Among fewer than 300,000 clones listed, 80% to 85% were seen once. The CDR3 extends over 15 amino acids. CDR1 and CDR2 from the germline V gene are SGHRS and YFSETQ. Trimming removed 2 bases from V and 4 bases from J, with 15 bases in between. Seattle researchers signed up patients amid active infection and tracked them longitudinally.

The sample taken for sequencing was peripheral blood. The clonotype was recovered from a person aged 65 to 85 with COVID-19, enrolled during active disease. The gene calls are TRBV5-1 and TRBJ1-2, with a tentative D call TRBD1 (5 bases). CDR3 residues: CASSFSGRGSYGYTF. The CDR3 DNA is TGCGCCAGCAGCTTTAGCGGGAGGGGAAGCTATGGCTACACCTTC.